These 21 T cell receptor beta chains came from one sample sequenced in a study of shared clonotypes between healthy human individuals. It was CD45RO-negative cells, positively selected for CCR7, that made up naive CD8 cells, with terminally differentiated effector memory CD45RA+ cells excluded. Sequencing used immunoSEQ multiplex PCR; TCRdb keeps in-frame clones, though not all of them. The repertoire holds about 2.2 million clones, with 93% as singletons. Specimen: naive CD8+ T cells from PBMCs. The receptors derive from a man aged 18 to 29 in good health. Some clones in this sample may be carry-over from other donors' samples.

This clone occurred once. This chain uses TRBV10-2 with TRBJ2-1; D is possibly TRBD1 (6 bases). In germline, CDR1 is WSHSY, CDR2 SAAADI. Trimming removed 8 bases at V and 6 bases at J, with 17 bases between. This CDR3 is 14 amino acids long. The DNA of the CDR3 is TGCGCCAGCCATGACAGGATTGTAGGCAATGAGCAGTTCTTC. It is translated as CASHDRIVGNEQFF.

The CDR3 DNA follows: TGTGCCAGCAGCTTAGTTGCGCCTGAAGCTTTCTTT. This encodes CASSLVAPEAFF. J is TRBJ1-1 and V is TRBV7-2; D ambiguous. V gave up 1 base and J gave up 6 bases, with 6 bases separating them. Looked up from germline, CDR1 is SGHTA and CDR2 is FQGNSA. The CDR3 contains 12 residues.

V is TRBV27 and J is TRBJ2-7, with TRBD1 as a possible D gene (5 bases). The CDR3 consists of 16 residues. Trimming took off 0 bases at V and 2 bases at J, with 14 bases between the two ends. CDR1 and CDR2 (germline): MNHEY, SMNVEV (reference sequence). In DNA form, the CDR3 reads TGTGCCAGCAGTTTATCGGTGGGGCCCCTTACCTACGAGCAGTACTTC. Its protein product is CASSLSVGPLTYEQYF.

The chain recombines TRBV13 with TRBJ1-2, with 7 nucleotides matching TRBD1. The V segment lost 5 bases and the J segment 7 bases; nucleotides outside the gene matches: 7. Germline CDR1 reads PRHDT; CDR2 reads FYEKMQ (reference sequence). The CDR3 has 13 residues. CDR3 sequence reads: CASSLDREGGYTF. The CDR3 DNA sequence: TGTGCCAGCAGCCTTGACAGGGAAGGTGGCTACACCTTC.

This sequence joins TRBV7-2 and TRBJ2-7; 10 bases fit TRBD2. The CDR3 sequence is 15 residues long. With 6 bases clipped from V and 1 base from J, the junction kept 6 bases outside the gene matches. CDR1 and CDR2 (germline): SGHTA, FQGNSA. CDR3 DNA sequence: TGTGCCAGCAGGGATCGGACTAGCGGTTCCTACGAGCAGTACTTC. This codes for CASRDRTSGSYEQYF.

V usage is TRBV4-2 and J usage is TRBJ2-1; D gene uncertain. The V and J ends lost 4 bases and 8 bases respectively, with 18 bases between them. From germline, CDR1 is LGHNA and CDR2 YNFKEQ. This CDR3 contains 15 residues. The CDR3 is CASSLLPGPIHEQFF. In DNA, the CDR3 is TGTGCCAGCAGCCTCTTGCCGGGCCCAATCCATGAGCAGTTCTTC.

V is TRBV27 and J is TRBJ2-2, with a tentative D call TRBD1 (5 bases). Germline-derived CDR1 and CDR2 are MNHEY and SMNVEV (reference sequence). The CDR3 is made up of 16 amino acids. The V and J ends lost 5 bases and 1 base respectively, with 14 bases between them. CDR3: CASSLLTEMNTGELFF. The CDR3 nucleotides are TGTGCCAGCAGTCTCCTGACAGAAATGAACACCGGGGAGCTGTTTTTT.

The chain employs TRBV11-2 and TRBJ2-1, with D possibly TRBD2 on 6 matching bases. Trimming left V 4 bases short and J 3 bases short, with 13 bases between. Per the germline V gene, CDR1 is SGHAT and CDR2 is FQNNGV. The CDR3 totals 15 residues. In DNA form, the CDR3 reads TGTGCCAGCAGCTCCCTCCTAGCGTACTACAATGAGCAGTTCTTC. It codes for CASSSLLAYYNEQFF.

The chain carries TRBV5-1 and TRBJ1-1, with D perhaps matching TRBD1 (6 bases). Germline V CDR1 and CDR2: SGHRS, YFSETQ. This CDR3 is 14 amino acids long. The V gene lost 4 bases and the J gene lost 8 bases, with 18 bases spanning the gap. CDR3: CASSPRERTAEAFF. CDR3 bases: TGCGCCAGCAGCCCCCGGGAAAGGACAGCAGAAGCTTTCTTT.

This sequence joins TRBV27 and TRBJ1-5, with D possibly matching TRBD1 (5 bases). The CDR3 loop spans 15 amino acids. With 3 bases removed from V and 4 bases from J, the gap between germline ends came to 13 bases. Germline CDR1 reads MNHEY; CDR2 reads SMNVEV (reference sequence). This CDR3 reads CASSFGGVPNQPQHF. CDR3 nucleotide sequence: TGTGCCAGCAGTTTTGGAGGGGTCCCTAATCAGCCCCAGCATTTT.

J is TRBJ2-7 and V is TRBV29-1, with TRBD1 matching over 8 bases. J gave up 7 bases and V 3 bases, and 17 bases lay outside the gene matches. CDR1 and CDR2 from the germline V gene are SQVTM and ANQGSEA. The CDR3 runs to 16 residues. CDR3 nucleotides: TGCAGCGTTGAGCCTCCGGGACAGGCAGGATATAGGGAGCAGTACTTC. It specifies CSVEPPGQAGYREQYF.

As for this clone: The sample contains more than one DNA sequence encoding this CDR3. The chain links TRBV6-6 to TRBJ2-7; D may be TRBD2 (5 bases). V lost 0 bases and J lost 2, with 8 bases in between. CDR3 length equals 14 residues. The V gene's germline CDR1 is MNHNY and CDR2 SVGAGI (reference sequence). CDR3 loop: CASSYSSEAYEQYF. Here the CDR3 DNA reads TGTGCCAGCAGTTACTCGTCGGAGGCCTACGAGCAGTACTTC.

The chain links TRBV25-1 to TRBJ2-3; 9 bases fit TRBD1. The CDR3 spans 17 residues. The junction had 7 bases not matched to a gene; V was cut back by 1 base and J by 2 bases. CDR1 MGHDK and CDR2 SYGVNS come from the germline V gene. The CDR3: CASSESLRTGDTDTQYF. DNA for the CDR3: TGTGCCAGCAGTGAATCTCTACGGACAGGGGACACAGATACGCAGTATTTT.

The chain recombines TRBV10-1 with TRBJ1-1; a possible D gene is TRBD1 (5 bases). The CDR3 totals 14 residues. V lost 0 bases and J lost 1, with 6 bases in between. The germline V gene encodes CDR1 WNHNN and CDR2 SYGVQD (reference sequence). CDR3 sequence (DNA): TGCGCCAGCAGTGAGTCTCAGGGGAACACTGAAGCTTTCTTT. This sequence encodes CASSESQGNTEAFF.

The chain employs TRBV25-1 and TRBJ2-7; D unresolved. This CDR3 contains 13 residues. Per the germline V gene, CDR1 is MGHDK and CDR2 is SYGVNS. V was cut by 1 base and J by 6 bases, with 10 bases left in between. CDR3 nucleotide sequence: TGTGCCAGCAGTGAATGGTTGTTGACCGAGCAGTACTTC. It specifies CASSEWLLTEQYF.

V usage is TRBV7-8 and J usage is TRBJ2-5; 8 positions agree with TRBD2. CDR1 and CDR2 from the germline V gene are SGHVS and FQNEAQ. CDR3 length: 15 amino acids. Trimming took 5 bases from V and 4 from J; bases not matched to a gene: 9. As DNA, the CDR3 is TGTGCCAGCAGCCTTATTAGCGGGATAGGAGAGACCCAGTACTTC. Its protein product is CASSLISGIGETQYF. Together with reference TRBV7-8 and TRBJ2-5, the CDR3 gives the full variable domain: GAGVSQSPRYKVAKRGQDVALRCDPISGHVSLFWYQQALGQGPEFLTYFQNEAQLDKSGLPSDRFFAERPEGSVSTLKIQRTQQEDSAVYLCASSLISGIGETQYFGPGTRLLVL.

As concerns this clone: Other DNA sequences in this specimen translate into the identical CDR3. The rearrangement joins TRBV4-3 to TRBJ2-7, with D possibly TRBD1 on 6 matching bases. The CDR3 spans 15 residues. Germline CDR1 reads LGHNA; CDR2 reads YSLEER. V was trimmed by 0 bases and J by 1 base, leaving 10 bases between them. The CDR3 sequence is CASSQDRRGSYEQYF. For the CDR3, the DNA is TGCGCCAGCAGCCAAGATCGTAGGGGGTCCTACGAGCAGTACTTC.

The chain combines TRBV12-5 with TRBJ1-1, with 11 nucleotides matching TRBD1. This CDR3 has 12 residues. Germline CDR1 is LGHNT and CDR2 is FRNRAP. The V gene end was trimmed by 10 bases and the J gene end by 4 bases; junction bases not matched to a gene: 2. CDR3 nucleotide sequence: TGTGCTACCGGGACAGGGGGCACTGAAGCTTTCTTT. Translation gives CATGTGGTEAFF.

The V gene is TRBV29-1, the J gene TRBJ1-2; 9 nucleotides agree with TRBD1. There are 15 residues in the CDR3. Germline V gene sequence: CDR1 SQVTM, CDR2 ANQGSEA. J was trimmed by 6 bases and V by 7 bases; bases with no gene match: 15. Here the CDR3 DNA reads TGCAGCGCCCAATTTACCGGGACAGGGAATCATGGCTACACCTTC. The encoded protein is CSAQFTGTGNHGYTF. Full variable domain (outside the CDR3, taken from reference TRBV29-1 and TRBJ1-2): SAVISQKPSRDICQRGTSLTIQCQVDSQVTMMFWYRQQPGQSLTLIATANQGSEATYESGFVIDKFPISRPNLTFSTLTVSNMSPEDSSIYLCSAQFTGTGNHGYTFGSGTRLTVV.

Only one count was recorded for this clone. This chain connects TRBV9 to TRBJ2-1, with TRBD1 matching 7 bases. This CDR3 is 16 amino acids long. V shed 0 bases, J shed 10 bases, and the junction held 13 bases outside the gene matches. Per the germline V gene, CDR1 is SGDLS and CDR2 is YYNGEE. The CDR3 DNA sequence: TGTGCCAGCAGCGTAGGAGGGGGCAGGGGAGTAAGGGAGCAGTTCTTC. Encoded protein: CASSVGGGRGVREQFF.

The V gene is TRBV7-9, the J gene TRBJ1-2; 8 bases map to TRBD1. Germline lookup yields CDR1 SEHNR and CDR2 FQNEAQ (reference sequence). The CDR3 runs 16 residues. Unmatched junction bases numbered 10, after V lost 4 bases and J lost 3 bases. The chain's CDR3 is CASSSPRQGIDYGYTF. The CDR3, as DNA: TGTGCCAGCAGCTCACCCCGACAGGGGATCGACTATGGCTACACCTTC. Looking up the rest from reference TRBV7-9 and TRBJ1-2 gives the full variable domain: DTGVSQNPRHKITKRGQNVTFRCDPISEHNRLYWYRQTLGQGPEFLTYFQNEAQLEKSRLLSDRFSAERPKGSFSTLEIQRTEQGDSAMYLCASSSPRQGIDYGYTFGSGTRLTVV.